These T cell receptor beta chains were read from a single sample in a study of cytomegalovirus exposure and HLA in healthy donors. Clones were read by immunoSEQ multiplex PCR, and TCRdb kept only the in-frame ones, dropping some. The sample shows fewer than 200,000 clones, about 86% of them seen only once. The material sequenced was PBMCs. The receptors here all came from a woman younger than 35 in good health and CMV-seropositive. Each CDR3 is given with its conserved first and last residue. The order of the fields is V gene, clone size, D gene, J gene, CDR3 DNA, CDR3 protein. The D gene is left open where the match is weak. Some rows mark clone size as missing; the rest say once, few, many or name a class of expanded clone.

TRBV27	.	.	TRBJ1-5	TGTGCCACCGGGAGGGGGTCACAGCCCCAGCATTTT	CATGRGSQPQHF
TRBV5-1	.	TRBD1	TRBJ1-1	TGCGCCAGCAGCTTTAGGGGACAGGGGGCGAACACTGAAGCTTTCTTT	CASSFRGQGANTEAFF
TRBV19	.	.	TRBJ1-3	TGTGCCAGTAATCAGGGATCTGGAAACACCATATATTTT	CASNQGSGNTIYF
TRBV4-2	.	TRBD1	TRBJ1-3	TGTGCCAGCAGCGTCCGACAGGGGTCTGGAAACACCATATATTTT	CASSVRQGSGNTIYF
TRBV4-1	.	TRBD1	TRBJ1-2	TGCGCCAGCAGCCAAATCCGGGACAGGGCCTATGGCTACACCTTC	CASSQIRDRAYGYTF
TRBV11-1	few	TRBD2	TRBJ2-7	TGTGCCAGCAGCTCCACCCGGACTAGTATTCCCTACGAGCAGTACTTC	CASSSTRTSIPYEQYF
TRBV18	once	.	TRBJ2-2	TGTGCCAGCTCACCCACCACATCGAACACCGGGGAGCTGTTTTTT	CASSPTTSNTGELFF
TRBV7-8	once	.	TRBJ1-1	TGTGCCAGCAGCTTGCAGGGCACGAACACTGAAGCTTTCTTT	CASSLQGTNTEAFF
TRBV2	.	TRBD1	TRBJ2-2	TGTGCCAGCAGTGATAGGGGGACAGGGACCGGCGGGGAGCTGTTTTTT	CASSDRGTGTGGELFF
TRBV5-1	.	.	TRBJ2-5	TGCGCCAGCAGCGGGGGCCCGGGACGCCCGGGCCAAGAGACCCAGTACTTC	CASSGGPGRPGQETQYF
TRBV11-1	once	TRBD1	TRBJ1-1	TGTGCCAGCAGGCCCGGACAGGTAATGAACACTGAAGCTTTCTTT	CASRPGQVMNTEAFF
TRBV9	.	TRBD2	TRBJ2-5	TGTGCCAGCAGCGTAGCGGGCGGGGGAGGGGAGACCCAGTACTTC	CASSVAGGGGETQYF
TRBV19	.	.	TRBJ1-3	TGTGCCTCGGGGGTGATCTCTGGAAACACCATATATTTT	CASGVISGNTIYF
TRBV19	.	.	TRBJ1-2	TGTGCCAGTAGTATAGTTACTCCAGGGCCGTATGGCTACACCTTC	CASSIVTPGPYGYTF
TRBV6-4	few	.	TRBJ2-3	TGTGCCAGCAGTGAGAGACTCGACGTGGATACGCAGTATTTT	CASSERLDVDTQYF
TRBV6-5	.	TRBD1	TRBJ1-5	TGTGCCAGCAGTGCGGGGACAGGTAGGAATCAGCCCCAGCATTTT	CASSAGTGRNQPQHF
TRBV19	.	.	TRBJ1-2	TGTGCCAGTACCCCACAGGGAATTGGCGGCTACACCTTC	CASTPQGIGGYTF
TRBV18	.	TRBD1	TRBJ2-7	TGTGCCAGCTCACTGGACAGGGCTTCCTACGAGCAGTACTTC	CASSLDRASYEQYF
TRBV2	.	.	TRBJ2-7	TGTGCCAGCAGTGAAGGGGGGCTTAACGAGCAGTACTTC	CASSEGGLNEQYF
TRBV25-1	.	TRBD2	TRBJ2-2	TGTGCCAGCAGGAGTCCGGGACTAGAGGCCGGGGAGCTGTTTTTT	CASRSPGLEAGELFF
TRBV27	.	.	TRBJ2-1	TGTGCCAGCAGTTCCGTCGACAGCTACAATGAGCAGTTCTTC	CASSSVDSYNEQFF
TRBV5-1	.	.	TRBJ2-6	TGCGCCAGCAGGGACAGCATCTCTGGGGCCAACGTCCTGACTTTC	CASRDSISGANVLTF
TRBV6-1	.	.	TRBJ2-3	TGTGCCAGCCACTCTCGTGATAATACGCAGTATTTT	CASHSRDNTQYF
TRBV15	once	.	TRBJ2-2	TGTGCCACCAGCAGAGGTCCTAGCGAGGACACCGGGGAGCTGTTTTTT	CATSRGPSEDTGELFF
TRBV5-4	.	TRBD1	TRBJ1-2	TGTGCCAGCAGCTTGGGAGGACAGGGGATCGGGTATGGCTACACCTTC	CASSLGGQGIGYGYTF
TRBV19	.	.	TRBJ1-1	TGTGCGACCCAGGCAGGGGCCAACACTGAAGCTTTCTTT	CATQAGANTEAFF